These 12 T cell receptor beta chains originate from one sample sequenced in a study of blood T cell repertoires in COVID-19. Sequenced by immunoSEQ multiplex PCR; TCRdb stores in-frame clones only, minus some. This sample carries 200,000 to 300,000 clones, approximately 88% of them seen once, and the ten largest clones take about 2.5%. Sequencing was carried out using PBMCs or T cells enriched from blood (not recorded which). All receptors come from a woman aged 25 to 39 with acute COVID-19.

The genes are TRBV18 and TRBJ2-3, with D perhaps TRBD2 (5 bases). Germline CDR1 KGHSH, CDR2 LQKENI. The CDR3 is 16 residues long. V lost 2 bases to trimming and J lost 1 base, with 13 bases between them. DNA for the CDR3: TGTGCCAGCTCACCAATGAGGGATAGTGGCACAGATACGCAGTATTTT. It specifies CASSPMRDSGTDTQYF. Supplemented by reference TRBV18 and TRBJ2-3, the full variable domain reads NAGVMQNPRHLVRRRGQEARLRCSPMKGHSHVYWYRQLPEEGLKFMVYLQKENIIDESGMPKERFSAEFPKEGPSILRIQQVVRGDSAAYFCASSPMRDSGTDTQYFGPGTRLTVL.

The chain carries TRBV11-2 and TRBJ1-2; perhaps TRBD1 as D (5 bases). V dropped 1 base and J dropped 4 bases, with 16 bases sitting between them. From germline, CDR1 is SGHAT and CDR2 FQNNGV. The CDR3 extends over 16 amino acids. The CDR3 is CASSLGSRTRPYGYTF. The CDR3 bases are TGTGCCAGCAGCTTAGGATCCCGGACAAGACCCTATGGCTACACCTTC.

The CDR3 loop reads CAWSIGLAGLETQYF. The CDR3 coding sequence is TGTGCCTGGAGTATTGGACTAGCGGGGTTAGAGACCCAGTACTTC. V and J are TRBV30 and TRBJ2-5; 12 bases are shared with TRBD2. The CDR3 runs 15 residues. Germline loops: CDR1 GTSNPN, CDR2 SVGIG (reference sequence). The trim removed 2 bases at V and 4 bases at J, leaving 5 bases unmatched.

The genes are TRBV12-3 or TRBV12-4 and TRBJ1-1; D not resolved. CDR3 size: 13 residues. Trimming shortened V by 5 bases and J by 6 bases, and 13 bases separated the two germline ends. As DNA, the CDR3 is TGTGCCAGCAGTCCCCGAGGGAGGTCTGAAGCTTTCTTT. Amino acids: CASSPRGRSEAFF.

This sequence joins TRBV11-3 and TRBJ2-2; D may be TRBD2 (6 bases). CDR1 and CDR2 from the germline V gene are SGHNT and YENEEA. V gave up 3 bases and J gave up 1 base, with 12 bases separating them. There are 16 residues in the CDR3. CDR3 sequence: CASSFDSRENTGELFF. The CDR3 nucleotides read TGTGCCAGCAGCTTTGACTCGCGGGAGAACACCGGGGAGCTGTTTTTT.

This chain links TRBV15 with TRBJ2-2, with D possibly matching TRBD1 (6 bases). Germline V CDR1 and CDR2: LNHNV, YYDKDF (reference sequence). V was cut by 6 bases and J by 0 bases, with 8 bases left in between. The CDR3 runs to 14 residues. The CDR3 sequence is CATRQGANTGELFF. The CDR3 DNA reads as TGTGCCACCAGACAGGGTGCGAACACCGGGGAGCTGTTTTTT.

The count of this clone is one. J is TRBJ1-2 and V is TRBV24-1; D unclear. The V and J ends lost 2 bases and 7 bases respectively, with 10 bases between them. This CDR3 is 13 amino acids long. Germline assignment: CDR1 KGHDR and CDR2 SFDVKD. The CDR3 bases are TGTGCCACCAGTGATTCGAAGGGAGGTGGCTACACCTTC. Its translation: CATSDSKGGGYTF.

This sequence joins TRBV10-2 and TRBJ1-1; D might be TRBD1 (6 bases). The V end was cut by 0 bases, the J end by 3 bases, with 8 bases between. This CDR3 has 14 amino acids. CDR1 is WSHSY and CDR2 is SAAADI in the germline V gene. The CDR3 coding sequence is TGCGCCAGCAGTGAGTCGGACAGTGACACTGAAGCTTTCTTT. Its translation is CASSESDSDTEAFF.

The chain employs TRBV3-1 (or the pseudogene TRBV3-2) and TRBJ2-3, with 9 bases matching TRBD2. V shed 1 base, J shed 2 bases, and the junction held 7 bases outside the gene matches. This CDR3 has 17 residues. Per the germline V gene, CDR1 is LGHDT and CDR2 is YNNKEL (reference sequence). CDR3 in amino acids: CASSQGGLAGITDTQYF. The CDR3 bases are TGTGCCAGCAGCCAAGGGGGTCTAGCGGGGATCACAGATACGCAGTATTTT.

This chain links TRBV5-1 with TRBJ1-6; D not certain. Germline loops: CDR1 SGHRS, CDR2 YFSETQ. Trimming took 1 base from V and 0 from J, leaving 8 bases between them. This CDR3 is 16 amino acids long. This CDR3 is CASSLTVGSYNSPLHF. CDR3 bases: TGCGCCAGCAGCTTGACAGTTGGCTCCTATAATTCACCCCTCCACTTT.

The chain's CDR3 is CASSYSAGGRPEQFF. The CDR3 region has the DNA TGTGCCAGCAGTTACAGTGCGGGGGGGCGTCCTGAGCAGTTCTTC. This chain uses TRBV27 with TRBJ2-1, with 9 bases matching TRBD2. The CDR3 is made up of 15 amino acids. Germline V gene lookup returns CDR1 MNHEY and CDR2 SMNVEV (reference sequence). After removal of 4 bases from V and 9 bases from J, the junction contained 10 bases not matched to a gene.

The genes are TRBV7-2 and TRBJ1-3, with a tentative D call TRBD1 (5 bases). The V end lost 5 bases, the J end lost 0 bases, and 8 bases lay between the germline ends. CDR3 length: 14 amino acids. Per the germline V gene, CDR1 is SGHTA and CDR2 is FQGNSA. The CDR3 sequence: CASSPRVSGNTIYF. In DNA form, the CDR3 reads TGTGCCAGCAGCCCCAGGGTCTCTGGAAACACCATATATTTT.